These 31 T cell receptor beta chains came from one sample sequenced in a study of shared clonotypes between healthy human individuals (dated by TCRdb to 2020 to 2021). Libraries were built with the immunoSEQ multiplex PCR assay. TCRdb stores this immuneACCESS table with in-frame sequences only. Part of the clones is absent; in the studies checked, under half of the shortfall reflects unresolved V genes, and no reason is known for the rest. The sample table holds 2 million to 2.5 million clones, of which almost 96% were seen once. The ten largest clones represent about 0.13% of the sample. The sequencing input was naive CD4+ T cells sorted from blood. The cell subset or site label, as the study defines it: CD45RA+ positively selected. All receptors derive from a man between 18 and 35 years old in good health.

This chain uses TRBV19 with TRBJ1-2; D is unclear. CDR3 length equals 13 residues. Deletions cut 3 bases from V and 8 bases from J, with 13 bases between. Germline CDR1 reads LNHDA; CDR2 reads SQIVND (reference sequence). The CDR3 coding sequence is TGTGCCAGTAGTATCAAACCGATCCGGGGCTACACCTTC. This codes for CASSIKPIRGYTF.

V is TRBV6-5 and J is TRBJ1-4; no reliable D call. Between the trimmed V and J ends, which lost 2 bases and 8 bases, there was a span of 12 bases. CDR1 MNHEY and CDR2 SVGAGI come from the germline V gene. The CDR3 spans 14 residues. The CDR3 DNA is TGTGCCAGCAGTTACAGACCTGGTGCGGAAAAACTGTTTTTT. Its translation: CASSYRPGAEKLFF.

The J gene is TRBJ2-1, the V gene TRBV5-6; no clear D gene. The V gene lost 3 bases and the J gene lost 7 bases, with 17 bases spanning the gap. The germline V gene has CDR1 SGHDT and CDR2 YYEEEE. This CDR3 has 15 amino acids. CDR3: CASSSLGVVVNEQFF. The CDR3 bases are TGTGCCAGCAGCTCTCTCGGCGTCGTGGTGAATGAGCAGTTCTTC.

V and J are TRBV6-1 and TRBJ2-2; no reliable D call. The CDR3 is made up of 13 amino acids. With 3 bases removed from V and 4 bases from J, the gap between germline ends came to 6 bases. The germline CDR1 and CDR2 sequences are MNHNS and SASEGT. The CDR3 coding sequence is TGTGCCAGCAGTGACCCCTCCACCGGGGAGCTGTTTTTT. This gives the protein CASSDPSTGELFF.

CDR3 nucleotide sequence: TGTGCCAGCAGCTTAGGTCCCCAGAACACTGAAGCTTTCTTT. As protein: CASSLGPQNTEAFF. The rearrangement joins TRBV7-6 to TRBJ1-1; D is uncertain. The CDR3 is 14 amino acids. CDR1 and CDR2 (germline): SGHVS, FNYEAQ. V lost 1 base to trimming and J lost 1 base, with 7 bases between them.

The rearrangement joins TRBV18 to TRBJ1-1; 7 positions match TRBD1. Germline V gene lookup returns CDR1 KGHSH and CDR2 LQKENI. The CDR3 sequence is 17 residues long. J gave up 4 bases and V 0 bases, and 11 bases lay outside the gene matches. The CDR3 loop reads CASSPPASGGSFTEAFF. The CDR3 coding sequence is TGTGCCAGCTCACCACCGGCATCAGGGGGATCGTTCACTGAAGCTTTCTTT.

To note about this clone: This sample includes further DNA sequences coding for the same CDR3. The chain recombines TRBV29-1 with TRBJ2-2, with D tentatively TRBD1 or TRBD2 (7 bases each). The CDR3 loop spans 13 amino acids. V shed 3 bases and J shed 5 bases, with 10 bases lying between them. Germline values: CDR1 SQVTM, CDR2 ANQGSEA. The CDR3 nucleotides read TGCAGCGTTGACAGGGGGGGAACCGGGGAGCTGTTTTTT. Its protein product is CSVDRGGTGELFF.

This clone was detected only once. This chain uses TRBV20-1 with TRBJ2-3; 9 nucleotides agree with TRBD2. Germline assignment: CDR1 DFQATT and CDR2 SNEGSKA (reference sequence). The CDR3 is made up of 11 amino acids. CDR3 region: CGTSSTDTQYF. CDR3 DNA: TGCGGGACTAGCTCCACAGATACGCAGTATTTT.

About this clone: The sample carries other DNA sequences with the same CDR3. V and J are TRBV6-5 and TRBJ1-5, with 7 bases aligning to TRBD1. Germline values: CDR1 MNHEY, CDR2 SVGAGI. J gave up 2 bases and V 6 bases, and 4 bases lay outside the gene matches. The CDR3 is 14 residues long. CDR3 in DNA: TGTGCCAGCAGCCGCGGACAGGGCAATCAGCCCCAGCATTTT. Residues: CASSRGQGNQPQHF.

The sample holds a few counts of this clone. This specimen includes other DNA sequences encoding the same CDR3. The DNA for the CDR3 is TGTGCCTGGAGTGTACTGGACACTGAAGCTTTCTTT. This translates into CAWSVLDTEAFF. The chain couples TRBV30 to TRBJ1-1; D remains unclear. CDR3 length: 12 residues. Germline V CDR1 and CDR2: GTSNPN, SVGIG (reference sequence). Trimming took off 0 bases at V and 3 bases at J, with 5 bases between the two ends. The full variable domain, completed using reference TRBV30 and TRBJ1-1, is SQTIHQWPATLVQPVGSPLSLECTVEGTSNPNLYWYRQAAGRGLQLLFYSVGIGQISSEVPQNLSASRPQDRQFILSSKKLLLSDSGFYLCAWSVLDTEAFFGQGTRLTVV.

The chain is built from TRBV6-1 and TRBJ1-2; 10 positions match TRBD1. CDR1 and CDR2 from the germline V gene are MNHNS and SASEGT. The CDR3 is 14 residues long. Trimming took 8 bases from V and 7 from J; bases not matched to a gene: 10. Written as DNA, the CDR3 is TGTGCCAGCCAGTACCGGGACAGGGGTACTGGCTACACCTTC. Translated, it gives CASQYRDRGTGYTF.

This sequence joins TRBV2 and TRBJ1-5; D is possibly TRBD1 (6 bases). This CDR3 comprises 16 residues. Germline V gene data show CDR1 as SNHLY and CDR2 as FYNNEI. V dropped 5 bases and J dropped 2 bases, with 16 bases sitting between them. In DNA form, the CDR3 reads TGTGCCAGCAGTCCGTACAGGGATTCTCGCAATCAGCCCCAGCATTTT. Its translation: CASSPYRDSRNQPQHF.

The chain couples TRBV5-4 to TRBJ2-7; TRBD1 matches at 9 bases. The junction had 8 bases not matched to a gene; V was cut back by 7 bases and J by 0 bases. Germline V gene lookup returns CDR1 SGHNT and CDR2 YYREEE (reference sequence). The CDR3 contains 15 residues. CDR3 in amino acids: CASGIPGQGSYEQYF. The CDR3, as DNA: TGTGCCAGCGGCATACCGGGACAGGGCTCCTACGAGCAGTACTTC.

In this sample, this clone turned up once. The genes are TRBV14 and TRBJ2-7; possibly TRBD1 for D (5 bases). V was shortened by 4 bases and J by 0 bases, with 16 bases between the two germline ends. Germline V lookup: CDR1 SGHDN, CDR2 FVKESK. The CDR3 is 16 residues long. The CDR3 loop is CASSLLGPQGSYEQYF. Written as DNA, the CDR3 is TGTGCCAGCAGCCTCTTGGGGCCGCAGGGCTCCTACGAGCAGTACTTC.

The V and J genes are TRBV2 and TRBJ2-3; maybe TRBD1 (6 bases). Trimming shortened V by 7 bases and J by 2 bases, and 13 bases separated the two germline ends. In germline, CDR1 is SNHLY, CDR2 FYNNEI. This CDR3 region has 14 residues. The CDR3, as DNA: TGTGCCAGCATCGTGGGGGCGGCCACAGATACGCAGTATTTT. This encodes CASIVGAATDTQYF. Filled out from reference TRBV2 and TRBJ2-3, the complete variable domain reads EPEVTQTPSHQVTQMGQEVILRCVPISNHLYFYWYRQILGQKVEFLVSFYNNEISEKSEIFDDQFSVERPDGSNFTLKIRSTKLEDSAMYFCASIVGAATDTQYFGPGTRLTVL.

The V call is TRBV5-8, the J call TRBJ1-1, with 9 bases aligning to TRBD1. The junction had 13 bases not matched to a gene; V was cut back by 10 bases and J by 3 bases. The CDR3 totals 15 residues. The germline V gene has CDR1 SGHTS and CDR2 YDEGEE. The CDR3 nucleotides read TGTGCCCCACCAGCCTTGGACAGGGGACACACTGAAGCTTTCTTT. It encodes CAPPALDRGHTEAFF.

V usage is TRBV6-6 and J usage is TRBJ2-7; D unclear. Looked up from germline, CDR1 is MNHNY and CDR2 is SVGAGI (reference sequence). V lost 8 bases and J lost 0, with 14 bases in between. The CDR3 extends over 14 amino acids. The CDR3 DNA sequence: TGTGCCAGCTGGACCGAGTTTCGCTCCTACGAGCAGTACTTC. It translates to CASWTEFRSYEQYF.

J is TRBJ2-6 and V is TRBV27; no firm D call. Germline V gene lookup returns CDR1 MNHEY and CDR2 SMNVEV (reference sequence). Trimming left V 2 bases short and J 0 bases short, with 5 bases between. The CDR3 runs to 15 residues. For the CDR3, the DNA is TGTGCCAGCAGTTTAGTCTTCTCTGGGGCCAACGTCCTGACTTTC. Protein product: CASSLVFSGANVLTF.

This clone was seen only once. CDR3 nucleotides: TGTGCCAGCAGCACCCCGGGACAGGCTAACTATGGCTACACCTTC. Translating gives CASSTPGQANYGYTF. This sequence joins TRBV5-6 and TRBJ1-2, with 8 bases that match TRBD1. The length of the CDR3 is 15 residues. After removal of 4 bases from V and 0 bases from J, the junction contained 5 bases not matched to a gene. Germline V gene lookup returns CDR1 SGHDT and CDR2 YYEEEE.

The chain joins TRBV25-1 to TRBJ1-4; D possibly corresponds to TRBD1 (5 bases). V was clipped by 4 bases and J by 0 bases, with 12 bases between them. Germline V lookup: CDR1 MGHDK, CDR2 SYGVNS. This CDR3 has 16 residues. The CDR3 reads CASSGQKFTTNEKLFF. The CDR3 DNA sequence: TGTGCCAGCAGTGGACAGAAGTTTACAACTAATGAAAAACTGTTTTTT.

The chain's CDR3 is CASSYFIQGGETQYF. CDR3 in DNA: TGTGCCAGCAGCTATTTCATACAGGGAGGGGAGACCCAGTACTTC. The gene calls are TRBV5-6 and TRBJ2-5, with D perhaps matching TRBD2 (7 bases). There are 15 residues in the CDR3. In germline, CDR1 is SGHDT, CDR2 YYEEEE. The germline V and J ends were trimmed by 3 bases and 5 bases, with 17 bases remaining between them.

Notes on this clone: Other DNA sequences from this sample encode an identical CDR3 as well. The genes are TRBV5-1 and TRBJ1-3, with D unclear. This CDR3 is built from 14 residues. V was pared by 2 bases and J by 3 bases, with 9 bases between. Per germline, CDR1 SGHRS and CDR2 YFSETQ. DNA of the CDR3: TGCGCCAGCAGCTTAGCAGGTTATGGAAACACCATATATTTT. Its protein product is CASSLAGYGNTIYF.

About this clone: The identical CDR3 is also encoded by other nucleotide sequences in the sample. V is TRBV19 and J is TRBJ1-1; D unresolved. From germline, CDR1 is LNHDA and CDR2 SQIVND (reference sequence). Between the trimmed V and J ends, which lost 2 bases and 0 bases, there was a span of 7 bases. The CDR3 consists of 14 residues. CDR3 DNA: TGTGCCAGTAGTATAAAGGGAATGAACACTGAAGCTTTCTTT. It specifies CASSIKGMNTEAFF.

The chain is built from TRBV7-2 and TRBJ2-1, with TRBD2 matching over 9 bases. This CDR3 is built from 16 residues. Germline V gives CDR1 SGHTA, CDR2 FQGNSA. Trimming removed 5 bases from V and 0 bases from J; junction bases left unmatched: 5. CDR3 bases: TGTGCCAGCAGCCCTGGCGGGAGGGCCTCCTACAATGAGCAGTTCTTC. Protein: CASSPGGRASYNEQFF.

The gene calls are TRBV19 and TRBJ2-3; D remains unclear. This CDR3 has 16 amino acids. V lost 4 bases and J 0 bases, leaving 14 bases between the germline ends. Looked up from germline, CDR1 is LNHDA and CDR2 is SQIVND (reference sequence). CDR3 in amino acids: CASSRARKDSTDTQYF. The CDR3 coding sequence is TGTGCCAGTAGTAGGGCACGAAAGGATAGCACAGATACGCAGTATTTT.

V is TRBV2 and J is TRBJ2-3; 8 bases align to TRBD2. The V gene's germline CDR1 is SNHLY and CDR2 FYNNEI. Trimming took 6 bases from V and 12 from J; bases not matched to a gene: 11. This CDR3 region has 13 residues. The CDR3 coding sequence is TGTGCCAGCAGGAAGGAGAGCGGGGGCTTTCAGTATTTT. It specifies CASRKESGGFQYF.

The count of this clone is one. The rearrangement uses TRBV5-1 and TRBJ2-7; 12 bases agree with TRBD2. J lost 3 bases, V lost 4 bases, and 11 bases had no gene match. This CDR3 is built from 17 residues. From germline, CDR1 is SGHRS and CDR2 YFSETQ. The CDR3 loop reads CASSLLPTSGGYYEQYF. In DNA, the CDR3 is TGCGCCAGCAGCCTCCTGCCTACTAGCGGGGGGTACTACGAGCAGTACTTC.

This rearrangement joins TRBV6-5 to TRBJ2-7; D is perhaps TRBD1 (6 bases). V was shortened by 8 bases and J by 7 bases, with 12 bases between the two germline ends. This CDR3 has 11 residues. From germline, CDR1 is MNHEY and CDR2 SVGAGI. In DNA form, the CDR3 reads TGTGCCAGCCTCTACAGGGCTGAGCAGTACTTC. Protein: CASLYRAEQYF.

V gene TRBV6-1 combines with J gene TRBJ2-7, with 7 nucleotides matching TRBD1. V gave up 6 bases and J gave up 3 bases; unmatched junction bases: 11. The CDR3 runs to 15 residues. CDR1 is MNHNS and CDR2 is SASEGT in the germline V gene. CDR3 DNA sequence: TGTGCCAGCAGGCAACCGGGACAGACCATCTACGAGCAGTACTTC. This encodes CASRQPGQTIYEQYF.

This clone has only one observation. The CDR3 spells CASSIQEVGEQFF. CDR3 DNA: TGTGCCAGTAGTATACAGGAGGTGGGTGAGCAGTTCTTC. The rearrangement uses TRBV19 and TRBJ2-1; D may be TRBD2 (5 bases). CDR1 and CDR2 from the germline V gene are LNHDA and SQIVND (reference sequence). The CDR3 length is 13 residues. V lost 2 bases, J lost 9 bases, and 11 bases lay in between.

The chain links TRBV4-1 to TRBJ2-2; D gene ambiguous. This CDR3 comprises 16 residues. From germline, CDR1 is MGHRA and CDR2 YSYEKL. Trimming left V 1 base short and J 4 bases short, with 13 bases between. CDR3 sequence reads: CASSQGSTVATGELFF. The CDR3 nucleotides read TGCGCCAGCAGCCAAGGCTCTACAGTTGCCACCGGGGAGCTGTTTTTT.